This T cell receptor (beta chain) was obtained from a study of blood T cell repertoires in COVID-19. CDR1 and CDR2 (germline): SGDLS, YYNGEE. This CDR3 has 17 residues. Trimming shortened V by 0 bases and J by 0 bases, and 13 bases separated the two germline ends. Sequencing was performed with immunoSEQ multiplex PCR; in TCRdb, only in-frame clones are kept and a portion is missing. The table records a few hundred thousand clones, around 88% of them present only once. The specimen sequenced was PBMCs or T cells enriched from blood (not recorded which). The rearrangement uses TRBV9 and TRBJ1-3; TRBD1 is a possible D gene (5 bases). This TCR was recovered from a woman in her twenties or thirties who had recovered from COVID-19. In nucleotides, the CDR3 is TGTGCCAGCAGCGTAGATCTGGGGCCGATCTCTGGAAACACCATATATTTT. As protein: CASSVDLGPISGNTIYF.